This entry lists 21 T cell receptor beta chains sequenced from one sample in a study of tumor and adjacent non-tumor tissue in lung cancer. The template was RNA from unsorted bulk tissue. Distant lung tissue was collected more than 3 cm away from the tumor edge. TCRbeta libraries were built with three rounds of nested PCR, modified from ARM-PCR. TCRdb ran MiXCR on the multiplex PCR reads and lists one entry per CDR3 protein. Of under 85,000 distinct CDR3 sequences listed, around 76% are singletons. The specimen sequenced was distant non-tumor lung tissue. These receptors all stem from a man aged 70-80 years with non-small cell lung cancer.

This clonotype was counted a single time. Mismatch with germline at one junction end may stem from a read error. This chain connects TRBV6-2 or TRBV6-3 to TRBJ1-5, with TRBD1 as a possible D gene (6 bases). The CDR3 is made up of 15 amino acids. In germline, CDR1 is MNHEY, CDR2 SVGEGT. In nucleotides, the CDR3 is TGTGCTAGCAGTCAGAACCTGGGGGGCGATCAGCCCCAGGATTTT. Amino acids: CASSQNLGGDQPQDF.

The rearrangement joins TRBV12-3 or TRBV12-4 to TRBJ1-3; D is ambiguous. V lost 5 bases, J lost 0 bases, and 20 bases lay in between. CDR3 length equals 18 residues. CDR3 residues: CASSHPGRGIDSGNTIYF. CDR3 DNA sequence: TGTGCCAGCAGTCATCCCGGGAGAGGGATCGACTCTGGAAACACCATATATTTT.

This chain uses TRBV18 with TRBJ2-7; D not certain. In germline, CDR1 is KGHSH, CDR2 LQKENI. CDR3 length equals 15 residues. V was shortened by 5 bases and J by 3 bases, with 17 bases between the two germline ends. CDR3 nucleotide sequence: TGTGCCAGCTCAGCCGCTTCCGGGTCAAACTACGAGCAGTACTTC. The encoded protein is CASSAASGSNYEQYF.

This clonotype is a singleton in its sample. The CDR3 ends on some other residue instead of the conserved phenylalanine or tryptophan, so this is likely a read error. The chain employs TRBV12-3 or TRBV12-4 and TRBJ1-5; 11 bases are a match to TRBD1. There are 15 residues in the CDR3. The CDR3 coding sequence is TGCGCCAGCAGTTTAGGGACAGGGGGTAATCAGCCTCAGCATTAT. Residues: CASSLGTGGNQPQHY.

Regarding this clonotype: One end of the junction does not line up with germline, which may come from a read error. This chain uses TRBV6-2 or TRBV6-3 with TRBJ1-1, with D hard to call. The CDR3 has 13 residues. Germline CDR1 and CDR2: MNHEY and SVGEGT. The CDR3 is CASSETLNNEAFF. Here the CDR3 DNA reads TGTGCCAGTAGTGAAACACTGAACAATGAAGCTTTCTTT.

Comment on this clonotype: A much larger clone lies one base from this, so it may be a read error. As the CDR3 is not closed by the conserved phenylalanine or tryptophan, this likely results from a read error. This sequence joins TRBV28 and TRBJ2-7, with a weak D call TRBD1 (6 bases). Germline V lookup: CDR1 MDHEN, CDR2 SYDVKM. The CDR3 length is 13 residues. Trimming cost V 9 bases and J 6 bases, with 18 bases left between them. CDR3 sequence: CASGQIRASEQYS. CDR3 DNA sequence: TGTGCCAGTGGACAGATCAGAGCGTCCGAGCAGTACTCC.

In regard to this clonotype: Since the CDR3 does not end with the conserved phenylalanine or tryptophan, this likely comes from a read error. The gene calls are TRBV29-1 and TRBJ2-7, with no clear D. This CDR3 spans 13 amino acids. Germline V lookup: CDR1 SQVTM, CDR2 ANQGSEA. V was shortened by 3 bases and J by 5 bases, with 14 bases between the two germline ends. CDR3 sequence reads: CSVEASGMHEQYL. The CDR3 nucleotides read TGCAGCGTTGAGGCAAGTGGGATGCACGAGCAGTACCTC.

With regard to this clonotype: Just one base apart from a much larger clone, this may be a read error. The chain uses TRBV6-5 and TRBJ2-2; D possibly corresponds to TRBD2 (6 bases). Germline V gives CDR1 MNHEY, CDR2 SVGAGI. The CDR3 consists of 12 residues. The chain's CDR3 is CVSVGGPGELFF. CDR3 DNA: TGTGTCAGCGTCGGGGGTCCCGGGGAGCTGTTTTTT.

The count of this clonotype is one. The CDR3 carries no conserved terminal phenylalanine or tryptophan, so it likely arises from a read error. The chain uses TRBV11-2 and TRBJ2-7; 8 nucleotides agree with TRBD1. Per the germline V gene, CDR1 is SGHAT and CDR2 is FQNNGV. The length of the CDR3 is 15 residues. As DNA, the CDR3 is TGTGCCAGCAGCTCAGATCAGGGGGCCCCCTACGAACAGTACCCC. This encodes CASSSDQGAPYEQYP.

This clonotype was counted between two and nine times. At one boundary the junction diverges from the germline segment, which might be a read error. The rearrangement links TRBV29-1 to TRBJ1-2, with D hard to call. From germline, CDR1 is SQVTM and CDR2 ANQGSEA. The CDR3 runs 13 residues. The CDR3 is CSVEGRGFYGYTF. The CDR3 DNA reads TGCAGCGTTGAAGGCCGCGGATTCTATGGCTACACTTTC.

As regards this clonotype: It is likely a read error, because the conserved phenylalanine at the end of the CDR3 is missing. The J gene is TRBJ2-7, the V gene TRBV20-1, with 12 nucleotides matching TRBD2. This CDR3 contains 15 residues. The germline gives CDR1 DFQATT, CDR2 SNEGSKA (reference sequence). The CDR3 is CTVREGLAGTYEQYI. CDR3 in DNA: TGCACTGTTAGAGAAGGACTAGCGGGGACCTACGAGCAGTACATA.

About this clonotype: The junction departs from germline at one end; a sequencing error may be responsible. The chain joins TRBV10-3 to TRBJ1-5, with a weak D call TRBD1 (6 bases). Germline CDR1 ENHRY, CDR2 SYGVKD. The CDR3 extends over 15 amino acids. In DNA, the CDR3 is TGTGCCATCAGTATATCAGGGGAAGGGGATCAGTCCCAGCATTTT. Translation gives CAISISGEGDQSQHF.

Points on this clonotype: A clone one base away is much larger, so this may be a read error. The CDR3 region is CATSKGALSSTDRQYF. CDR3 in DNA: TGTGCCACCAGTAAGGGGGCGCTGTCTAGCACAGATAGGCAGTATTTT. The rearrangement links TRBV24-1 to TRBJ2-3, with 7 nucleotides matching TRBD1. Germline V lookup: CDR1 KGHDR, CDR2 SFDVKD. The CDR3 has 16 amino acids.

This clonotype was observed once. One end of the junction fails to match germline, which may point to a read error. The chain links TRBV6-2 or TRBV6-3 to TRBJ2-7; D is ambiguous. Germline lookup yields CDR1 MNHEY and CDR2 SVGEGT. This CDR3 is built from 15 residues. The CDR3, as DNA: TGTGCCAGCAGCCGCCGCCATGCGAGCTCCTACGGGCAGTACTTC. This encodes CASSRRHASSYGQYF.

For this clonotype: One end of the junction is discordant with germline, which a read error may explain. CDR3 amino acids: CASSESGNQDTEALF. The DNA of the CDR3 is TGTGCCAGCAGTGAGTCCGGTAATCAGGACACTGAAGCTCTCTTT. This chain uses TRBV6-1 with TRBJ1-1; a weak D match, TRBD1 (5 bases). This CDR3 region has 15 residues. Germline assignment: CDR1 MNHNS and CDR2 SASEGT.

Notes on this clonotype: It may be a read error: a sequence one base away is much more abundant. The rearrangement joins TRBV29-1 to TRBJ1-6, with D hard to call. Germline lookup yields CDR1 SQVTM and CDR2 ANQGSEA. The CDR3 spans 13 residues. The CDR3 region is CSVSRTDNSHLHF. CDR3 bases: TGCAGCGTTTCGAGGACGGATAATTCACACCTCCACTTT.

This clonotype was detected a few times. A clone one base away is much larger, so this may be a read error. The J gene is TRBJ1-2, the V gene TRBV28; no clear D. Trimming stripped 7 bases from V and 8 bases from J, with 14 bases between. Germline values: CDR1 MDHEN, CDR2 SYDVKM. The CDR3 covers 12 residues. The CDR3 nucleotides are TGTGCCAGCAAGACGGGGATGAGGGGCTACACCTTC. Translation: CASKTGMRGYTF.

Worth noting for this clonotype: An end of the junction differs from the germline gene, which may be a read error. The chain carries TRBV29-1 and TRBJ2-5; D gene uncertain. CDR1 is SQVTM and CDR2 is ANQGSEA in the germline V gene. The CDR3 loop spans 13 amino acids. The CDR3 DNA sequence: TGCAGCGTGGTCGATAGGTACCAAGAGACCCAGTATTTC. Amino acid sequence: CSVVDRYQETQYF.

DNA for the CDR3: TGTGCCAGCGGCACTACCGGGACAGAGGTCGTTGGAAACATTCAGTACTTC. Translation gives CASGTTGTEVVGNIQYF. The chain combines TRBV5-6 with TRBJ2-4; 7 positions agree with TRBD1. Per the germline V gene, CDR1 is SGHDT and CDR2 is YYEEEE. This CDR3 is built from 17 residues. The trim removed 7 bases at V and 6 bases at J, leaving 19 bases unmatched. Supplemented by reference TRBV5-6 and TRBJ2-4, the full variable domain reads DAGVTQSPTHLIKTRGQQVTLRCSPKSGHDTVSWYQQALGQGPQFIFQYYEEEERQRGNFPDRFSGHQFPNYSSELNVNALLLGDSALYLCASGTTGTEVVGNIQYFGAGTRLSVL.

As to this clonotype: One end of the junction varies from germline; a read error may be responsible. DNA of the CDR3: TGTGCCAGCAATAGCGGATCTACCTACGAGCAATACTTC. This gives the protein CASNSGSTYEQYF. This chain links TRBV6-2 or TRBV6-3 with TRBJ2-7; perhaps TRBD2 as D (6 bases). The V gene's germline CDR1 is MNHEY and CDR2 SVGEGT. The CDR3 contains 13 residues.

Note on this clonotype: The germline gene is not matched at one end of the junction; a read error may be the cause. The V gene is TRBV4-1, the J gene TRBJ2-1; D possibly corresponds to TRBD1 (6 bases). Germline loops: CDR1 MGHRA, CDR2 YSYEKL. The length of the CDR3 is 14 residues. This CDR3 reads CTSSQGGFLNEQFF. For the CDR3, the DNA is TGTACCAGCAGCCAAGGGGGATTTCTCAATGAGCAGTTCTTC.